Shown below are 21 T cell receptor beta chains from a single sample sequenced in a study of blood T cell repertoires in COVID-19. Libraries were prepared by immunoSEQ multiplex PCR; TCRdb keeps only in-frame clonotypes and omits some of them. The sample lists roughly 200,000 clones, 80% occurring once. The sequencing sample was made of peripheral blood. The receptors stem from a man in his fifties or sixties with acute or convalescent COVID-19.

This rearrangement joins TRBV2 to TRBJ1-5; 10 bases match TRBD1. The CDR3 contains 15 residues. Germline V lookup: CDR1 SNHLY, CDR2 FYNNEI. V gave up 6 bases and J gave up 5 bases; unmatched junction bases: 7. The CDR3 loop is CASRSGQGGDQPQHF. In DNA, the CDR3 is TGTGCCAGCAGGTCCGGACAGGGGGGTGATCAGCCCCAGCATTTT.

To note about this clone: This same CDR3 is encoded by further DNA sequences in the sample. The chain is built from TRBV5-1 and TRBJ2-1; D is uncertain. Germline CDR1 reads SGHRS; CDR2 reads YFSETQ. The CDR3 totals 15 residues. The V end was cut by 0 bases, the J end by 0 bases, with 7 bases between. For the CDR3, the DNA is TGCGCCAGCAGCTTGGACGGTAGCTCCTACAATGAGCAGTTCTTC. Its protein product is CASSLDGSSYNEQFF.

The chain joins TRBV7-2 to TRBJ1-5; 7 bases align to TRBD1. The germline V gene has CDR1 SGHTA and CDR2 FQGNSA. The CDR3 length is 16 residues. V trimming: 3 bases; J trimming: 5 bases; junction bases outside the gene matches: 10. The CDR3 DNA reads TGTGCCAGCAGCTTTACGGGACAGCTCCGTGATCAGCCCCAGCATTTT. Translation gives CASSFTGQLRDQPQHF.

The chain uses TRBV19 and TRBJ1-5, with a weak D call TRBD1 (5 bases). Trimming stripped 7 bases from V and 1 base from J, with 17 bases between. CDR1 LNHDA and CDR2 SQIVND come from the germline V gene (reference sequence). The CDR3 totals 16 residues. The CDR3 here is CASTPGGFLSNQPQHF. In DNA form, the CDR3 reads TGTGCCAGTACCCCGGGGGGGTTTTTGAGCAATCAGCCCCAGCATTTT.

The V call is TRBV5-1, the J call TRBJ2-3; TRBD2 aligns across 9 bases. The V gene's germline CDR1 is SGHRS and CDR2 YFSETQ. CDR3 length: 17 amino acids. The J segment lost 0 bases and the V segment lost 4 bases, leaving 9 bases of the junction unmatched. The CDR3 sequence is CASSPATSGSSTDTQYF. The CDR3 DNA reads TGCGCCAGCAGCCCCGCAACTAGCGGGTCAAGCACAGATACGCAGTATTTT. Full variable domain (rest looked up from reference TRBV5-1 and TRBJ2-3): KAGVTQTPRYLIKTRGQQVTLSCSPISGHRSVSWYQQTPGQGLQFLFEYFSETQRNKGNFPGRFSGRQFSNSRSEMNVSTLELGDSALYLCASSPATSGSSTDTQYFGPGTRLTVL.

The chain combines TRBV28 with TRBJ2-3, with 9 bases identical to TRBD1. The CDR3 is made up of 16 amino acids. V gave up 3 bases and J gave up 2 bases; unmatched junction bases: 6. Looked up from germline, CDR1 is MDHEN and CDR2 is SYDVKM. CDR3 sequence (DNA): TGTGCCAGCAGTTTTATTGGACAGGGGCCCACAGATACGCAGTATTTT. Protein: CASSFIGQGPTDTQYF.

The genes are TRBV12-5 and TRBJ1-3; 7 bases agree with TRBD1. Germline V gene sequence: CDR1 LGHNT, CDR2 FRNRAP. This CDR3 is 18 amino acids long. J gave up 4 bases and V 5 bases, and 17 bases lay outside the gene matches. As DNA, the CDR3 is TGTGCTAGTGGTCTCGGACAGGAAAGTGACTCAAGGGGAAACACCATATATTTT. This gives the protein CASGLGQESDSRGNTIYF.

In its sample, this clone was seen once. This chain uses TRBV12-3 or TRBV12-4 with TRBJ2-4; D is uncertain. Trimming removed 3 bases from V and 1 base from J, with 4 bases in between. CDR3 length equals 13 residues. CDR3: CASSLTAKNIQYF. For the CDR3, the DNA is TGTGCCAGCAGTTTGACTGCCAAAAACATTCAGTACTTC.

The V gene is TRBV28, the J gene TRBJ2-3; 9 bases are a match to TRBD1. The CDR3 consists of 15 residues. V gave up 5 bases and J gave up 5 bases; unmatched junction bases: 8. The germline CDR1 and CDR2 sequences are MDHEN and SYDVKM. The CDR3 region is CASSLLTGGLDTQYF. The CDR3 DNA follows: TGTGCCAGCAGTCTTCTCACAGGGGGCCTAGATACGCAGTATTTT.

The chain carries TRBV18 and TRBJ2-3; D ambiguous. Germline V gives CDR1 KGHSH, CDR2 LQKENI. The CDR3 runs 14 residues. Trimming removed 4 bases at V and 0 bases at J, with 8 bases between. CDR3 in amino acids: CASSLTSSTDTQYF. Here the CDR3 DNA reads TGTGCCAGCTCACTAACTTCTAGCACAGATACGCAGTATTTT.

J is TRBJ2-3 and V is TRBV19, with 8 bases identical to TRBD2. CDR3 size: 16 residues. J lost 1 base, V lost 3 bases, and 6 bases had no gene match. Germline-derived CDR1 and CDR2 are LNHDA and SQIVND (reference sequence). The CDR3 is CASSISRGGRTDTQYF. The CDR3 DNA is TGTGCCAGTAGTATTTCTCGGGGGGGACGCACAGATACGCAGTATTTT. The variable domain in full, with the rest retrieved from reference TRBV19 and TRBJ2-3, is DGGITQSPKYLFRKEGQNVTLSCEQNLNHDAMYWYRQDPGQGLRLIYYSQIVNDFQKGDIAEGYSVSREKKESFPLTVTSAQKNPTAFYLCASSISRGGRTDTQYFGPGTRLTVL.

Concerning this clone itself: Other DNA sequences in the same sample also yield this CDR3. This chain uses TRBV18 with TRBJ1-5, with 7 nucleotides matching TRBD1. Trimming at V came to 3 bases and at J to 2 bases, leaving 1 base not matched to a gene. Germline V gene data show CDR1 as KGHSH and CDR2 as LQKENI. CDR3 size: 14 residues. The CDR3 sequence is CASSPGQGNQPQHF. CDR3 DNA: TGTGCCAGCTCACCTGGACAGGGCAATCAGCCCCAGCATTTT.

The V and J genes are TRBV19 and TRBJ1-5; D not certain. Trimming took 0 bases from V and 4 from J, leaving 4 bases between them. This CDR3 has 13 amino acids. Germline V gene sequence: CDR1 LNHDA, CDR2 SQIVND (reference sequence). CDR3 DNA sequence: TGTGCCAGTAGTATAGACGAGAATCAGCCCCAGCATTTT. It translates to CASSIDENQPQHF.

The rearrangement links TRBV6-5 to TRBJ1-2; 8 bases align to TRBD1. The CDR3 has 14 residues. Germline V gives CDR1 MNHEY, CDR2 SVGAGI. V shed 2 bases and J 10 bases; nucleotides not matched to a gene: 9. The CDR3 bases are TGTGCCAGCAGTTACGCTTCAGGGGGCGCGGACTACACCTTC. Translating it yields CASSYASGGADYTF.

The genes are TRBV6-5 and TRBJ2-7, with TRBD1 matching over 8 bases. There are 15 residues in the CDR3. Per the germline V gene, CDR1 is MNHEY and CDR2 is SVGAGI. J lost 5 bases, V lost 5 bases, and 11 bases had no gene match. Written as DNA, the CDR3 is TGTGCCAGCAGTAGGGGACAGGCGGGTCTGGACGAGCAGTACTTC. This sequence encodes CASSRGQAGLDEQYF.

The chain carries TRBV4-1 and TRBJ2-1; 12 bases fit TRBD2. The CDR3 runs to 15 residues. The V gene's germline CDR1 is MGHRA and CDR2 YSYEKL. The V gene end was trimmed by 8 bases and the J gene end by 10 bases; junction bases not matched to a gene: 12. CDR3: CASHSSGGALGEQFF. The CDR3, as DNA: TGCGCCAGCCACTCTAGCGGGGGGGCTCTCGGGGAGCAGTTCTTC.

V usage is TRBV15 and J usage is TRBJ2-1; D is perhaps TRBD2 (5 bases). V dropped 2 bases and J dropped 5 bases, with 10 bases sitting between them. The CDR3 has 14 residues. CDR1 and CDR2 (germline): LNHNV, YYDKDF (reference sequence). CDR3 in amino acids: CATSRLILDNEQFF. DNA for the CDR3: TGTGCCACCAGCAGACTGATACTAGACAATGAGCAGTTCTTC.

This chain joins TRBV23-1 and TRBJ2-2, with 8 bases aligning to TRBD1. TRBV23-1 is an ORF, and what it does is uncertain. Germline trimming cut 4 bases from V and 5 bases from J; bases unmatched to any gene: 9. This CDR3 contains 16 residues. CDR3 bases: TGCGCCAGCAGTCGGGGACCAGGGGGCAAGACCGGGGAGCTGTTTTTT. Its translation: CASSRGPGGKTGELFF.

This clone was recorded a few times. The chain is built from TRBV7-8 and TRBJ1-5; no reliable D call. Trimming removed 1 base at V and 0 bases at J, with 13 bases between. CDR3 length: 17 amino acids. Per germline, CDR1 SGHVS and CDR2 FQNEAQ. The CDR3 bases are TGTGCCAGCAGCTTAGTGGAGGTAGAATATAGCAATCAGCCCCAGCATTTT. Protein sequence: CASSLVEVEYSNQPQHF. The variable domain in full, completed from reference TRBV7-8 and TRBJ1-5, reads GAGVSQSPRYKVAKRGQDVALRCDPISGHVSLFWYQQALGQGPEFLTYFQNEAQLDKSGLPSDRFFAERPEGSVSTLKIQRTQQEDSAVYLCASSLVEVEYSNQPQHFGDGTRLSIL.

In this sample, this clone turned up once. The chain joins TRBV25-1 to TRBJ1-1; 9 nucleotides match TRBD1. Germline V gene sequence: CDR1 MGHDK, CDR2 SYGVNS. The V gene end was trimmed by 6 bases and the J gene end by 6 bases; junction bases not matched to a gene: 5. The CDR3 loop spans 13 amino acids. CDR3 amino acids: CASRTTGGAEAFF. The CDR3 coding sequence is TGTGCCAGCAGGACGACAGGGGGGGCTGAAGCTTTCTTT.

The V and J genes are TRBV5-1 and TRBJ2-3; 10 bases agree with TRBD1. Germline values: CDR1 SGHRS, CDR2 YFSETQ. CDR3 length equals 16 residues. The V gene end was trimmed by 5 bases and the J gene end by 2 bases; junction bases not matched to a gene: 8. CDR3 coding DNA: TGCGCCAGCAGTAAGACGGACAGGGGGTTCACAGATACGCAGTATTTT. This codes for CASSKTDRGFTDTQYF.